Each of the 5 T cell receptor beta chains below was sequenced from the same sample in a study of blood T cells in healthy people across ages. A sample-barcoded 5' primer and a J-beta primer mix were used in a second PCR of roughly 7 to 12 cycles. Each CDR3 protein gets one entry after TCRdb re-called the 5' RACE reads with MiXCR. Of about 1.4 million distinct CDR3 sequences listed, approximately 63% are singletons. Sequenced sample: blood. The receptors were sampled from a young man in good health.

The V gene is TRBV4-1, the J gene TRBJ2-5; 8 bases match TRBD1. V shed 3 bases and J 3 bases; nucleotides not matched to a gene: 6. Germline V CDR1 and CDR2: MGHRA, YSYEKL. The CDR3 is 15 residues long. As DNA, the CDR3 is TGCGCCAGCAGCCAGTTGGACAGGGTAAAAGAGACCCAGTACTTC. This gives the protein CASSQLDRVKETQYF.

The chain is built from TRBV7-9 and TRBJ2-7; perhaps TRBD2 as D (5 bases). The CDR3 loop spans 14 amino acids. V was clipped by 1 base and J by 6 bases, with 13 bases between them. The germline V gene has CDR1 SEHNR and CDR2 FQNEAQ (reference sequence). The CDR3, as DNA: TGTGCCAGCAGCTTAGAATTGGGAGAATGCGAGCAGTACTTC. It is translated as CASSLELGECEQYF. Together with reference TRBV7-9 and TRBJ2-7, the CDR3 gives the full variable domain: DTGVSQNPRHKITKRGQNVTFRCDPISEHNRLYWYRQTLGQGPEFLTYFQNEAQLEKSRLLSDRFSAERPKGSFSTLEIQRTEQGDSAMYLCASSLELGECEQYFGPGTRLTVT.

V gene TRBV6-2 or TRBV6-3 combines with J gene TRBJ2-7; TRBD1 aligns across 7 bases. Germline trimming cut 2 bases from V and 4 bases from J; bases unmatched to any gene: 14. Germline CDR1 reads MNHEY; CDR2 reads SVGEGT. This CDR3 comprises 17 residues. DNA of the CDR3: TGTGCCAGCAGTTACGGAATTGGGACAGCGGCGAGGTACGAGCAGTACTTC. Protein product: CASSYGIGTAARYEQYF.

CDR3 coding DNA: TGTGCCATCAGTGAGGTGGAGGGTGGCTCCTACAATGAGCAGTTCTTC. The encoded protein is CAISEVEGGSYNEQFF. This chain uses TRBV10-3 with TRBJ2-1; possible D gene TRBD2, 6 bases. CDR3 length: 16 residues. Germline lookup yields CDR1 ENHRY and CDR2 SYGVKD. Trimming took off 2 bases at V and 0 bases at J, with 11 bases between the two ends.

The chain employs TRBV4-2 and TRBJ2-3; 12 bases align to TRBD2. Per germline, CDR1 LGHNA and CDR2 YNFKEQ. V gave up 1 base and J gave up 3 bases; unmatched junction bases: 5. CDR3 length: 17 amino acids. CDR3 in DNA: TGTGCCAGCAGCCAAGCCCGACTAGCGGGAGAGACAGATACGCAGTATTTT. Residues: CASSQARLAGETDTQYF.